Listed below are T cell receptor beta chains from one sample, sequenced in a study of CD8 T cells in ankylosing spondylitis. TCRdb processed the 5' RACE reads anew with MiXCR; each CDR3 protein has one entry. The sample consists of under 120,000 distinct CDR3 sequences, 20% to 30% of them appearing once. The sequenced material came from synovial fluid, either unsorted or a sorted T cell fraction (not recorded which). The source of these receptors is a male donor with ankylosing spondylitis. The CDR3 runs from the conserved cysteine through the conserved F or W. The D gene is left open where the match is weak. Size is omitted from some rows. Given values are once, few, many or a class for expanded clones.

d_call j_call clone_size v_call cdr3_aa cdr3_nt
- TRBJ2-5 once TRBV27 CASSLGGRRGETQYF TGTGCCAGCAGTTTGGGCGGCCGACGTGGGGAGACCCAGTACTTC
- TRBJ2-1 - TRBV15 CATSRDYFANEQFF TGTGCCACCAGCAGAGATTACTTTGCCAATGAGCAGTTCTTC
TRBD1 TRBJ2-5 few TRBV10-3 CATRLEGGAKTQYF TGTGCCACCCGCCTTGAAGGGGGCGCGAAGACCCAGTACTTC
TRBD1 TRBJ2-5 few TRBV29-1 CSTTTGEETQYF TGCAGCACTACGACAGGGGAGGAGACCCAGTACTTC
TRBD2 TRBJ2-3 many TRBV20-1 CSAPPWTSGRGSDTQYF TGCAGTGCTCCCCCGTGGACTAGCGGGAGAGGTTCAGATACGCAGTATTTT
- TRBJ1-5 - TRBV6-1 CASSPGRGNQPQHF TGTGCCAGCAGTCCCGGGAGAGGCAATCAGCCCCAGCATTTT
- TRBJ2-1 many TRBV7-8 CASSLGQAYEQFF TGTGCCAGCAGCTTAGGACAGGCCTATGAGCAGTTCTTC
TRBD1 TRBJ1-1 few TRBV6-5 CASSYEPRTGTEAFF TGTGCCAGCAGTTACGAGCCCCGGACAGGCACTGAAGCTTTCTTT
TRBD1 TRBJ1-1 few TRBV7-2 CASSLDRWGQGGTFF TGTGCCAGCAGCTTAGATCGTTGGGGACAGGGGGGGACTTTCTTT
TRBD1 TRBJ1-5 - TRBV24-1 CATSDSGQGNQPQHF TGTGCCACCAGTGACTCGGGACAGGGTAATCAGCCCCAGCATTTT
- TRBJ1-5 few TRBV20-1 CSARGGRGFGQPGLQHF TGCAGTGCCCGGGGCGGTAGGGGATTCGGGCAGCCTGGGCTCCAGCATTTT